This entry lists 10 T cell receptor beta chains sequenced from one sample in a study of OX40 agonist ivuxolimab in advanced cancers. The library came from the immunoSEQ multiplex PCR assay. The table comes from immuneACCESS by way of TCRdb, which keeps in-frame sequences with V and J called. Part of the clones is missing from these tables; in studies checked, under half for an unresolved V gene and the rest for unknown reasons. Recorded for this sample are 30,000 or so clones; around 87% of them occurred a single time. The top ten hold 15% to 25% of the sample. The sample was CD4+ or CD8+ T cells sorted from blood, taken in a trial of the OX40 agonist ivuxolimab. These receptors were obtained from an adult with an advanced solid tumor such as melanoma, head and neck, liver or kidney cancer.

The chain couples TRBV11-2 to TRBJ2-7; tentative D call: TRBD1 (5 bases). Germline V gene lookup returns CDR1 SGHAT and CDR2 FQNNGV. V shed 4 bases and J shed 5 bases, with 9 bases lying between them. The CDR3 totals 12 residues. DNA for the CDR3: TGTGCCAGCAGCTCTGTGGGGCACGAGCAGTACTTC. It codes for CASSSVGHEQYF.

The chain is built from TRBV6-5 and TRBJ2-2; TRBD2 matches 12 bases. The V and J ends lost 2 bases and 5 bases, in that order; junction bases with no gene match: 3. Germline loops: CDR1 MNHEY, CDR2 SVGAGI. This CDR3 contains 16 residues. CDR3 region: CASSYRLAGGTGELFF. CDR3 bases: TGTGCCAGCAGTTACCGTCTAGCGGGGGGGACCGGGGAGCTGTTTTTT.

The chain couples TRBV13 to TRBJ2-1, with TRBD2 identical over 7 bases. The trim removed 6 bases at V and 2 bases at J, leaving 4 bases unmatched. The CDR3 has 14 residues. Germline CDR1 and CDR2: PRHDT and FYEKMQ (reference sequence). CDR3 DNA sequence: TGTGCCAGCAGGCTAGCGGAGCCCTACAATGAGCAGTTCTTC. Its translation: CASRLAEPYNEQFF.

Here the CDR3 reads CASSPTGATAFF. The CDR3 DNA reads TGTGCCAGCAGCCCCACAGGGGCTACGGCTTTCTTT. V usage is TRBV11-1 and J usage is TRBJ1-1; 7 bases map to TRBD1. This CDR3 is built from 12 residues. CDR1 and CDR2 (germline): SGHAT, FQDESV (reference sequence). V dropped 5 bases and J dropped 11; count of bases not matched to a gene: 8.

V is TRBV7-6 and J is TRBJ2-7; 10 bases are a match to TRBD2. Germline CDR1 reads SGHVS; CDR2 reads FNYEAQ. This CDR3 comprises 16 residues. V shed 5 bases and J 3 bases; nucleotides not matched to a gene: 10. The CDR3, as DNA: TGTGCCAGCAGCAACCGGGTGGTAGCGGGAGGCTACGAGCAGTACTTC. This codes for CASSNRVVAGGYEQYF.

A remark on this clone: The junction does not match germline at one end; this may be a read error. The chain combines TRBV14 with TRBJ2-7; 8 bases agree with TRBD1. Germline V lookup: CDR1 SGHDN, CDR2 FVKESK. The CDR3 loop spans 16 amino acids. CDR3 sequence reads: CASSQDHRGSAYGQYF. Written as DNA, the CDR3 is TGTGCCAGCAGCCAGGATCACAGGGGGTCGGCATACGGGCAGTACTTC.

This chain connects TRBV4-3 to TRBJ1-1; possibly TRBD1 for D (5 bases). This CDR3 spans 15 amino acids. Germline V gene sequence: CDR1 LGHNA, CDR2 YSLEER. The V end lost 0 bases, the J end lost 1 base, and 9 bases lay between the germline ends. CDR3 coding DNA: TGCGCCAGCAGCCAAGATAGGGGATCGAACACTGAAGCTTTCTTT. Translated, it gives CASSQDRGSNTEAFF.

V is TRBV4-1 and J is TRBJ1-4, with 8 positions matching TRBD1. The ends lost 3 bases at V and 7 bases at J; junction bases unmatched: 13. The CDR3 runs to 17 residues. Germline CDR1 reads MGHRA; CDR2 reads YSYEKL. The CDR3 sequence is CASSHLPPGQDREKLFF. The CDR3 DNA follows: TGCGCCAGCAGCCATCTACCCCCGGGACAGGACCGTGAAAAACTGTTTTTT.

This clone has only a few counts. Distinct nucleotide sequences in the sample also encode this CDR3. This rearrangement joins TRBV27 to TRBJ2-1, with TRBD2 matching 7 bases. The length of the CDR3 is 14 residues. Unmatched junction bases numbered 4, after V lost 0 bases and J lost 8 bases. The germline V gene has CDR1 MNHEY and CDR2 SMNVEV (reference sequence). The CDR3 sequence: CASSLSAGVDEQFF. CDR3 sequence (DNA): TGTGCCAGCAGTTTATCCGCGGGAGTGGATGAGCAGTTCTTC.

The gene calls are TRBV28 and TRBJ1-5; 7 bases are a match to TRBD1. The length of the CDR3 is 14 residues. CDR1 and CDR2 from the germline V gene are MDHEN and SYDVKM. J gave up 8 bases and V 5 bases, and 9 bases lay outside the gene matches. The CDR3 nucleotides are TGTGCCAGCAGTCCCAGACAGGGTCGGGAGCCCCAGCATTTT. As protein: CASSPRQGREPQHF.